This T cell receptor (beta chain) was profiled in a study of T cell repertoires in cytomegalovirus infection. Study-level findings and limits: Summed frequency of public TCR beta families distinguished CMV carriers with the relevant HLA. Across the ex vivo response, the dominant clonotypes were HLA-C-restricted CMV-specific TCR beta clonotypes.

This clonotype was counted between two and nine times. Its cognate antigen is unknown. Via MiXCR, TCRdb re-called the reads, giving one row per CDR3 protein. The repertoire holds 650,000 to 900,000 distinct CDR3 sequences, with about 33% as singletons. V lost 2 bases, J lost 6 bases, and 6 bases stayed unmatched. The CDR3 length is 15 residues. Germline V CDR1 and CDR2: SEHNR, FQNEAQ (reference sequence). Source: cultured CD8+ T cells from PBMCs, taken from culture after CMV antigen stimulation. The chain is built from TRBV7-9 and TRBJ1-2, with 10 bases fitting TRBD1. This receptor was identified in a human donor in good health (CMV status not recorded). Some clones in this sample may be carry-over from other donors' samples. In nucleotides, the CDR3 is TGTGCCAGCAGCTTATCGGGACAGGGGTTGGATGGCTACACCTTC. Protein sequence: CASSLSGQGLDGYTF.